The table lists the clone carrying this TCR beta chain with a few counts. This entry is derived from a study of cytomegalovirus exposure and HLA in healthy donors. 60 Vbeta and 13 Jbeta primers were used in PCR. Generated by immunoSEQ multiplex PCR, the TCRdb table keeps only in-frame clones and is missing some. The profile shows some 90,000 clones, 81% of them singletons. The sequenced sample consisted of PBMCs. The source of this sequence is a human donor in good health.

The CDR3: CASRDSGGPSYEQYF. CDR3 nucleotide sequence: TGTGCCAGTCGGGATTCGGGGGGGCCCTCCTACGAGCAGTACTTC. The chain joins TRBV6-5 to TRBJ2-7, with 8 bases matching TRBD2. From germline, CDR1 is MNHEY and CDR2 SVGAGI. V trimming: 9 bases; J trimming: 0 bases; junction bases outside the gene matches: 10. This CDR3 comprises 15 residues.